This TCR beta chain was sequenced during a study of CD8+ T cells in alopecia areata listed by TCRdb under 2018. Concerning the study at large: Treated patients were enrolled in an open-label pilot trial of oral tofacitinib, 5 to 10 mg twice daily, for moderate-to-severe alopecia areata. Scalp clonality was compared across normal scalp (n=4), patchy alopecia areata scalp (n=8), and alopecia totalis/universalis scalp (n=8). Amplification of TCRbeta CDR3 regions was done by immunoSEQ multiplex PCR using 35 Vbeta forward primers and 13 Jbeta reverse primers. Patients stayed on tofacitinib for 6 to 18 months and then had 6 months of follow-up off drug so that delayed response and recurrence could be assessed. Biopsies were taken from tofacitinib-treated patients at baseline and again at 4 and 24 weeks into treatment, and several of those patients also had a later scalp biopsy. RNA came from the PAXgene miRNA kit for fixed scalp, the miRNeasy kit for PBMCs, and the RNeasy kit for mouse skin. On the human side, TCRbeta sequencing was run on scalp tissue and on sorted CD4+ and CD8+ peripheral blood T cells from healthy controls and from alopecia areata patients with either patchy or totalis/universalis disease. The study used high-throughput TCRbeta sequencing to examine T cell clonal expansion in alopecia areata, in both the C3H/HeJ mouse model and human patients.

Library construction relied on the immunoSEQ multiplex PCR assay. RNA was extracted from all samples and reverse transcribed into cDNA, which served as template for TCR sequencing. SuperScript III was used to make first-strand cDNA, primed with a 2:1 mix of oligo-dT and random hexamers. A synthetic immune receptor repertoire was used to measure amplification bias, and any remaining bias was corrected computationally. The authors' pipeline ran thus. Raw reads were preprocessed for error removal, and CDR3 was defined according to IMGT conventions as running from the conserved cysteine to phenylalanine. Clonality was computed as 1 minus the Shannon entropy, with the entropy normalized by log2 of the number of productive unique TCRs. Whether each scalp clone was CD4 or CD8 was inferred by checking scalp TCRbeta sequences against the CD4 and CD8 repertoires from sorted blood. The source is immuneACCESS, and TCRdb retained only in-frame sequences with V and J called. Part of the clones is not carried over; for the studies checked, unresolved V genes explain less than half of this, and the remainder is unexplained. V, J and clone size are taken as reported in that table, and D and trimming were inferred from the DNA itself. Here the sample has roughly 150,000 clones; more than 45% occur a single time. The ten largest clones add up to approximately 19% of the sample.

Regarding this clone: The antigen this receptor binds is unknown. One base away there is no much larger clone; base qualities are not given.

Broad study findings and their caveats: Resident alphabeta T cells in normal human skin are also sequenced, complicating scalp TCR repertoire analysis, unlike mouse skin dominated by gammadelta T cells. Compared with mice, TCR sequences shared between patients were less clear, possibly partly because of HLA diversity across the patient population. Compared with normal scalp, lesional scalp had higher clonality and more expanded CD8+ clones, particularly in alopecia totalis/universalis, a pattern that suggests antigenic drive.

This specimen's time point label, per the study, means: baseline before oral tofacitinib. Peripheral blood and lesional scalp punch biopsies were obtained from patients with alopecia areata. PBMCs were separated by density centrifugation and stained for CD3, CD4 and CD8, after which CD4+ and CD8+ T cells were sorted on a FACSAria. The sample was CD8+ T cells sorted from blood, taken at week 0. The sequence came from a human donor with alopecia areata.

The CDR3 amino acid sequence is: CASIGQDYGYTF. Here is the DNA: TGTGCCAGCATAGGACAGGACTATGGCTACACCTTC. The chain is assembled from TRBV7-9 and TRBJ1-2; TRBD1 lines up with 7 middle nucleotides. As encoded in the germline V gene (reference sequence), CDR1 is SEHNR while CDR2 is FQNEAQ. Clipping removes 7 bases from V and 3 bases from J, with 2 as the unmatched junction base count. The CDR3, cysteine through phenylalanine, is 12 amino acids long. CDR3 DNA is the only sequence kept; it has 36 bases, read in frame from the first base.